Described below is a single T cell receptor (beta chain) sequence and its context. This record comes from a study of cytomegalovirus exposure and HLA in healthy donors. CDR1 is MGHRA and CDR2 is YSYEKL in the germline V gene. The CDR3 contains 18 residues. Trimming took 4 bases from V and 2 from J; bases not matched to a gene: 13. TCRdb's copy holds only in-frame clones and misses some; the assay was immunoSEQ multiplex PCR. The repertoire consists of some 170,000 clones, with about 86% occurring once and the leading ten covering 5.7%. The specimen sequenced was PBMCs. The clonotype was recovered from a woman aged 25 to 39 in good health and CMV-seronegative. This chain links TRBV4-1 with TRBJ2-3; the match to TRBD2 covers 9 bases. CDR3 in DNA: TGCGCCAGCAGCCCCTTAGCGGGGGCCGAAACAAACACAGATACGCAGTATTTT. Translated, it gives CASSPLAGAETNTDTQYF.